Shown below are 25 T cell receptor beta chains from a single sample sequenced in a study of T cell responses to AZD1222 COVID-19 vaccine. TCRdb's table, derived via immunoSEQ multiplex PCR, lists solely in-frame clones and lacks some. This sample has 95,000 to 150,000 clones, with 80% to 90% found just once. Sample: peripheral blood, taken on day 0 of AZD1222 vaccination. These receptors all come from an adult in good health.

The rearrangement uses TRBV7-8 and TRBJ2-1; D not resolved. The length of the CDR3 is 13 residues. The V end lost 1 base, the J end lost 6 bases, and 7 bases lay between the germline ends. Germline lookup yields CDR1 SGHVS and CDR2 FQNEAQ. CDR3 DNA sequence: TGTGCCAGCAGCTTAGGGGCTATCAATGAGCAGTTCTTC. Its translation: CASSLGAINEQFF. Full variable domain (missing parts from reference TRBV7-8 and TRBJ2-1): GAGVSQSPRYKVAKRGQDVALRCDPISGHVSLFWYQQALGQGPEFLTYFQNEAQLDKSGLPSDRFFAERPEGSVSTLKIQRTQQEDSAVYLCASSLGAINEQFFGPGTRLTVL.

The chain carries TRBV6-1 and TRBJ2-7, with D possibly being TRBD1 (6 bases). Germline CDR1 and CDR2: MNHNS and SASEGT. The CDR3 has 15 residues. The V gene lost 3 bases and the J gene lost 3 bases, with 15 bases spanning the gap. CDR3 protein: CASSDTGTSIYEQYF. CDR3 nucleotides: TGTGCCAGCAGTGATACCGGGACATCCATCTACGAGCAGTACTTC.

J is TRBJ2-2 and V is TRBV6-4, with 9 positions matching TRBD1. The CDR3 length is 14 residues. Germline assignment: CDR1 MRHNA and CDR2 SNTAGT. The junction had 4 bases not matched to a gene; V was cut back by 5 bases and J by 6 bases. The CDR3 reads CASSPRQGAGELFF. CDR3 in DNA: TGTGCCAGCAGTCCTCGACAGGGGGCCGGGGAGCTGTTTTTT.

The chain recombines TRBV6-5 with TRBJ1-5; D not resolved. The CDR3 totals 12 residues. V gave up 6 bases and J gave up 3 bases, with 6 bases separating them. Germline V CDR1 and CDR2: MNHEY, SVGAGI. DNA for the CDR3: TGTGCCAGCAGGATATACAATCAGCCCCAGCATTTT. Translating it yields CASRIYNQPQHF.

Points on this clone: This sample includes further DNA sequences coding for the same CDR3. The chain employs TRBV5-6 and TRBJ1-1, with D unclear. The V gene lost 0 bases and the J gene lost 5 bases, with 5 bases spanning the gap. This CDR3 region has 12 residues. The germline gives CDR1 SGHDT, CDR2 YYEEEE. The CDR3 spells CASSLGRTEAFF. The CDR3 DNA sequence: TGTGCCAGCAGCTTGGGGCGGACTGAAGCTTTCTTT.

The CDR3 DNA reads as TGTGCCAGCAGCCAAGTGGGCGGGGCTTCCTACAATGAGCAGTTCTTC. As protein: CASSQVGGASYNEQFF. This chain uses TRBV4-2 with TRBJ2-1, with D perhaps matching TRBD2 (6 bases). CDR1 is LGHNA and CDR2 is YNFKEQ in the germline V gene. V was trimmed by 1 base and J by 1 base, leaving 11 bases between them. The CDR3 has 16 residues.

DNA for the CDR3: TGCGCCCCGGGGGTAGATACGCAGTATTTT. Translating gives CAPGVDTQYF. The gene calls are TRBV20-1 and TRBJ2-3; D is possibly TRBD2 (6 bases). The CDR3 is 10 residues long. Germline lookup yields CDR1 DFQATT and CDR2 SNEGSKA (reference sequence).

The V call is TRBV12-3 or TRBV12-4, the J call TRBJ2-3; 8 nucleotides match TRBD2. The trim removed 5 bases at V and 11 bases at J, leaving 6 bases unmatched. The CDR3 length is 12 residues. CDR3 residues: CASSGSGGGQYF. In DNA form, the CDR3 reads TGTGCCAGCAGTGGATCGGGAGGGGGGCAGTATTTT.

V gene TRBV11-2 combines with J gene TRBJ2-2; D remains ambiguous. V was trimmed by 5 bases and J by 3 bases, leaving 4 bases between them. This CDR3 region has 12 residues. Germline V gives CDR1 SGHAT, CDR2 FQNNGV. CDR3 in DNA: TGTGCCAGCAGCCGCGACACCGGGGAGCTGTTTTTT. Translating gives CASSRDTGELFF.

This CDR3 reads CASSHSGGSYNEQFF. CDR3 nucleotides: TGTGCCAGCAGTCATAGCGGGGGTTCCTACAATGAGCAGTTCTTC. The rearrangement uses TRBV6-2 or TRBV6-3 and TRBJ2-1; 9 nucleotides match TRBD2. The junction had 3 bases not matched to a gene; V was cut back by 5 bases and J by 1 base. The CDR3 covers 15 residues. Germline values: CDR1 MNHEY, CDR2 SVGEGT.

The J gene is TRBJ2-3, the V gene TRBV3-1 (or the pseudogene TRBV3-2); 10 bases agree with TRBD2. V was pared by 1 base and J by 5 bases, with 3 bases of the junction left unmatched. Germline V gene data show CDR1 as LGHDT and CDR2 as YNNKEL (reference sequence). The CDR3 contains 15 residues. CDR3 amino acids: CASSQAASGGDTQYF. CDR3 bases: TGTGCCAGCAGCCAAGCCGCTAGCGGGGGAGATACGCAGTATTTT.

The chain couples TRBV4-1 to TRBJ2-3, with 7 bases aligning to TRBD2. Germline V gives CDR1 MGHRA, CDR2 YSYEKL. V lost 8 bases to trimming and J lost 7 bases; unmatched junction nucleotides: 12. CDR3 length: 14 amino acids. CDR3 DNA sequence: TGCGCCAGCCGGGACTTCCTCGGGGGGAATACGCAGTATTTT. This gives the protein CASRDFLGGNTQYF.

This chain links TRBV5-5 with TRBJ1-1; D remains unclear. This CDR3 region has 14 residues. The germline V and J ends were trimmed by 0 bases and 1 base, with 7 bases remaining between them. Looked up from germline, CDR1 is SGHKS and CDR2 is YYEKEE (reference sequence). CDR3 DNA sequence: TGTGCCAGCAGCTTGGGTTGGGGGAACACTGAAGCTTTCTTT. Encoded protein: CASSLGWGNTEAFF.

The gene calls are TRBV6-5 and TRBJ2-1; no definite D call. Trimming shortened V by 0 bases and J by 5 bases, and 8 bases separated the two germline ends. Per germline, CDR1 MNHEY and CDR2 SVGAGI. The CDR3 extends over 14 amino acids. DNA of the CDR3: TGTGCCAGCAGTTACTCCAGTGTCAACAATGAGCAGTTCTTC. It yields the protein CASSYSSVNNEQFF.

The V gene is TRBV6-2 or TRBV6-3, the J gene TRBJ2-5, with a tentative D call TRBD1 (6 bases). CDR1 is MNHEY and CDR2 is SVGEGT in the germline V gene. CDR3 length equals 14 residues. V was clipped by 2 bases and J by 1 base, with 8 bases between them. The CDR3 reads CASSYQGFQETQYF. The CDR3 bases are TGTGCCAGCAGTTACCAGGGGTTCCAAGAGACCCAGTACTTC.

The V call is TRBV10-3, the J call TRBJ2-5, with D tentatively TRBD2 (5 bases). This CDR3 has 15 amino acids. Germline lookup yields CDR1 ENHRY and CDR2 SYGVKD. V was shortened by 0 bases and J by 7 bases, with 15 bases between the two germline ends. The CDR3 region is CAISESVQPSGTQYF. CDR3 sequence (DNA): TGTGCCATCAGTGAGTCAGTACAGCCGAGCGGGACCCAGTACTTC.

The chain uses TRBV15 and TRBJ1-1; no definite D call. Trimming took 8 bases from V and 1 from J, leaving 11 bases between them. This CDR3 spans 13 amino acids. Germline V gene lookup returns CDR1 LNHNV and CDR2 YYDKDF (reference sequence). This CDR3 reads CATAPQANTEAFF. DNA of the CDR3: TGTGCCACCGCCCCCCAGGCGAACACTGAAGCTTTCTTT.

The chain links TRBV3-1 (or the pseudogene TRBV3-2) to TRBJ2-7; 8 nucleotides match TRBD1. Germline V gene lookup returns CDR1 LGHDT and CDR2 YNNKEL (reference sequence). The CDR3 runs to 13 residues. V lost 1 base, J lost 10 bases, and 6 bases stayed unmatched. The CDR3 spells CASSQVPGGVQYF. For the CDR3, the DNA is TGTGCCAGCAGCCAAGTCCCAGGGGGCGTTCAGTACTTC.

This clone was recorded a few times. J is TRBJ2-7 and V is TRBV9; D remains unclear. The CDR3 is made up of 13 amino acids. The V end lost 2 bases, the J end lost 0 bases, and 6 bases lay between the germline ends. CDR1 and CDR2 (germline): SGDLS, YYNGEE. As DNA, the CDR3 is TGTGCCAGCAGCGTGACGCCCTCCTACGAGCAGTACTTC. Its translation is CASSVTPSYEQYF.

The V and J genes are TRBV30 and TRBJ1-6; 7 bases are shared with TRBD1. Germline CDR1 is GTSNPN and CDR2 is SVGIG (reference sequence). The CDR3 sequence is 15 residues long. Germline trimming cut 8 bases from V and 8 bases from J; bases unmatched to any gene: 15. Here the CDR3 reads CAGPSTGLGDSPLHF. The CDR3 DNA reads TGTGCCGGGCCCTCGACAGGGCTGGGCGATTCACCCCTCCACTTT.

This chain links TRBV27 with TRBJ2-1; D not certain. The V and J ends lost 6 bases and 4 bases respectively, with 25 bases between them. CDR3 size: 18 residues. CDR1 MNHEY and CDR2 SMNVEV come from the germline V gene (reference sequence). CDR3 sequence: CASRPGQYPTNRYNEQFF. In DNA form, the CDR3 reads TGTGCCAGCAGACCAGGTCAGTACCCGACCAACCGTTACAATGAGCAGTTCTTC.

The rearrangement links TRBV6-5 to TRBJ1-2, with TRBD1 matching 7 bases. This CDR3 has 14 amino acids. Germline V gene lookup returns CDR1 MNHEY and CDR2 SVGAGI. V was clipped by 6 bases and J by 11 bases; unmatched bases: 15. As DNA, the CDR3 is TGTGCCAGCAGGCGACAAGGAGGGGGCTGGGGGTACACCTTC. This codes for CASRRQGGGWGYTF.

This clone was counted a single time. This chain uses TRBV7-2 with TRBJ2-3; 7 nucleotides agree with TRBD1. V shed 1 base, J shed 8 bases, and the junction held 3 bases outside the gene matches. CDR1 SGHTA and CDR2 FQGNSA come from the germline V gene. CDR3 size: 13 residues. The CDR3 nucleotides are TGTGCCAGCAGCTTAGATCACAGGGGTACGCAGTATTTT. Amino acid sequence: CASSLDHRGTQYF. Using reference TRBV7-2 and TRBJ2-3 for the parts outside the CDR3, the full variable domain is GAGVSQSPSNKVTEKGKDVELRCDPISGHTALYWYRQSLGQGLEFLIYFQGNSAPDKSGLPSDRFSAERTGGSVSTLTIQRTQQEDSAVYLCASSLDHRGTQYFGPGTRLTVL.

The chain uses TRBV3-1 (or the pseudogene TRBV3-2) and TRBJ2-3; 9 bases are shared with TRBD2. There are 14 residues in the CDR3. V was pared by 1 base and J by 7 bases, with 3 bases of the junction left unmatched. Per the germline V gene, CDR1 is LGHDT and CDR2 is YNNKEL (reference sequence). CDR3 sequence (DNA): TGTGCCAGCAGCCAAGGCGGGGGGGCGCATACGCAGTATTTT. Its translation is CASSQGGGAHTQYF.

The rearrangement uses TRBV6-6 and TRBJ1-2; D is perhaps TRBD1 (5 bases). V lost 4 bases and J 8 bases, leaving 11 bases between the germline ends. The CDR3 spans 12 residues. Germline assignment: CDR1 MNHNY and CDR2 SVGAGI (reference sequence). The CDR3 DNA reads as TGTGCCAGCAGTTCATCCAGGGACGGCTACACCTTC. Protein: CASSSSRDGYTF.